This T cell receptor (beta chain) came from a study of T cells in Graves' hyperthyroidism and ophthalmopathy. Study information: The authors collected peripheral blood at initial diagnosis, before any treatment.

At least ten counts were recorded for this clonotype. Its matching antigen is unknown. Whole-study findings and limits: From stable hyperthyroidism, ophthalmopathy was set apart by a 13 V-J model. Blood also carried most thyroid clonotypes expanded above 0.001.

CDR1 is GTSNPN and CDR2 is SVGIG in the germline V gene (reference sequence). Trimming took off 4 bases at V and 9 bases at J, with 13 bases between the two ends. The CDR3 is made up of 12 amino acids. Among the patients, aged 18 to 65, hyperthyroidism was newly diagnosed and had lasted under 2 months. The TCR beta CDR3 regions underwent amplification using RNA transcripts as the source. HTBI primers were employed in a first-round RT-PCR of the TCR CDR3. Each CDR3 protein is one row after TCRdb ran MiXCR on the multiplex PCR reads. The repertoire holds a few hundred thousand distinct CDR3 sequences, with 15% to 18% as singletons.

This sequence originates from a woman younger than 30 with Graves' hyperthyroidism. The V and J genes are TRBV30 and TRBJ2-4, with no clear D. Sequencing was performed on blood. CDR3 in amino acids: CAWNVLTGIQYF. The CDR3 DNA follows: TGTGCCTGGAACGTGTTGACGGGCATTCAGTACTTC.